This TCR beta chain was sequenced during a study of blood T cell repertoires in COVID-19. Study in general: Sample material is recorded as cDNA or gDNA derived from T cells, B-cell-depleted T cells, or PBMCs.

The CDR3 runs to 16 residues. Measured with immunoSEQ multiplex PCR; TCRdb has only the in-frame clones, and not every one. Here the sample spans about 190,000 clones, about 77% being singletons. Sequencing was carried out using peripheral blood. The source of this sequence is a woman older than 75 with active or convalescent COVID-19. This chain connects TRBV21-1 to TRBJ1-5; whether TRBD1, the table's D call, matches the DNA was not checked. TRBV21-1 is a listed pseudogene. The CDR3 is CASSTRGQGGYQPQHF. CDR3 bases: TGTGCCAGCAGCACTAGGGGGCAGGGTGGATATCAGCCCCAGCATTTT.